The subject of this entry is one TCR beta chain. The assay was immunoSEQ multiplex PCR, and TCRdb's table has in-frame clones only and misses some. The data contain approximately 46,000 clones, around nine tenths of them seen just once; the ten biggest clones take up around 0.8%. This specimen comes from a study of control samples from healthy donors and cancer patients. The receptor was isolated from a man younger than 40 with colorectal cancer. Sequenced: PBMCs.

Written as DNA, the CDR3 is TGTGCCCCAGGGGGGCAGGGCGAGAAGCAGCCCCAGCATTTT. Translating gives CAPGGQGEKQPQHF. The gene calls are TRBV14 and TRBJ1-5, with 7 bases lining up with TRBD1. The CDR3 covers 14 residues. Germline lookup yields CDR1 SGHDN and CDR2 FVKESK. V lost 11 bases to trimming and J lost 7 bases; unmatched junction nucleotides: 14.